This TCR beta chain was found in a study of T cell responses to AZD1222 COVID-19 vaccine. Overall study results and limits: Baseline antibody screening turned up just a handful of seropositive AZD1222 recipients. There were mostly white British donors and more females than males, and clonal diversity was possibly underestimated. CD4 TCRs associated with vaccination spanned spike, dominating at 160-218 and 743-854.

Some clones are missing from TCRdb's copy, which holds only in-frame ones; the method was immunoSEQ multiplex PCR. This sample has over 130,000 clones, with approximately 90% found just once. This clone was picked up a small number of times. Its specificity is not known. The germline V gene has CDR1 MGHRA and CDR2 YSYEKL. The CDR3 contains 16 residues. V gave up 1 base and J gave up 5 bases, with 14 bases separating them. The receptor was isolated from an adult who received the AZD1222 COVID-19 vaccine. Here the sequenced sample was peripheral blood, taken 28 days after the second AZD1222 dose. V and J are TRBV4-1 and TRBJ1-4; TRBD1 might be the D (6 bases). CDR3 bases: TGCGCCAGCAGCCAAGGGTTCGGGGGCCAAAATGAAAAACTGTTTTTT. Its translation is CASSQGFGGQNEKLFF.